This TCR beta chain appears in the sequencing data of a study of identical twins. This clonotype was seen a handful of times. One end of the junction varies from germline; a read error may be responsible. One entry per CDR3 protein results from TCRdb running MiXCR on the 5' RACE reads. This table has around 500,000 distinct CDR3 sequences, over 12% appearing once. The V gene's germline CDR1 is LGHNA and CDR2 YSLEER. The CDR3 loop spans 12 amino acids. These records were also assigned to another study, of yellow fever vaccine responses in identical twins. From that report: Reportedly, the response of twins' T cells to the vaccine seemed partly convergent, partly personalized.

The material sequenced was CD4+ T cells sorted from blood. The chain carries TRBV4-3 and TRBJ2-3, with no clear D. The TCR sequence derives from a woman under 30 in good health. Here the CDR3 reads CASSQAMGTQVF. The CDR3 coding sequence is TGCGCCAGCAGCCAAGCCATGGGAACCCAGGTTTTT.